The rows below give T cell receptor beta chains drawn from one sample of a study of beta chain features in type 1 diabetes. Clones were read by immunoSEQ multiplex PCR, and TCRdb kept only the in-frame ones, dropping some. The table lists around 500,000 clones, roughly 30% of them singletons, with more than 0.055% in the top ten. The sequenced material came from naive CD4+ T cells from blood. These receptors were taken from a man in his late teens or twenties in good health. CDR3s include the opening cysteine and the closing phenylalanine or tryptophan. D genes are given only for firm matches.

d_call j_call v_call cdr3_aa
NA TRBJ2-5 TRBV7-2 CASSLESRKTQYF
TRBD2 TRBJ2-5 TRBV9 CASSDRSSGSETQYF
NA TRBJ1-1 TRBV7-9 CASSFDSNTEAFF
NA TRBJ2-3 TRBV11-2 CASSHFWDTQYF
TRBD1 TRBJ1-2 TRBV9 CASSVEGGPHYGYTF
NA TRBJ1-1 TRBV18 CASSPTGNTEAFF
NA TRBJ2-7 TRBV28 CASSFGNSYEQYF
TRBD2 TRBJ2-5 TRBV9 CASSQSGLAGGRETQYF
TRBD1 TRBJ1-5 TRBV7-9 CASSLRDRGLQPQHF
TRBD2 TRBJ2-3 TRBV7-9 CASSSGTSANTQYF